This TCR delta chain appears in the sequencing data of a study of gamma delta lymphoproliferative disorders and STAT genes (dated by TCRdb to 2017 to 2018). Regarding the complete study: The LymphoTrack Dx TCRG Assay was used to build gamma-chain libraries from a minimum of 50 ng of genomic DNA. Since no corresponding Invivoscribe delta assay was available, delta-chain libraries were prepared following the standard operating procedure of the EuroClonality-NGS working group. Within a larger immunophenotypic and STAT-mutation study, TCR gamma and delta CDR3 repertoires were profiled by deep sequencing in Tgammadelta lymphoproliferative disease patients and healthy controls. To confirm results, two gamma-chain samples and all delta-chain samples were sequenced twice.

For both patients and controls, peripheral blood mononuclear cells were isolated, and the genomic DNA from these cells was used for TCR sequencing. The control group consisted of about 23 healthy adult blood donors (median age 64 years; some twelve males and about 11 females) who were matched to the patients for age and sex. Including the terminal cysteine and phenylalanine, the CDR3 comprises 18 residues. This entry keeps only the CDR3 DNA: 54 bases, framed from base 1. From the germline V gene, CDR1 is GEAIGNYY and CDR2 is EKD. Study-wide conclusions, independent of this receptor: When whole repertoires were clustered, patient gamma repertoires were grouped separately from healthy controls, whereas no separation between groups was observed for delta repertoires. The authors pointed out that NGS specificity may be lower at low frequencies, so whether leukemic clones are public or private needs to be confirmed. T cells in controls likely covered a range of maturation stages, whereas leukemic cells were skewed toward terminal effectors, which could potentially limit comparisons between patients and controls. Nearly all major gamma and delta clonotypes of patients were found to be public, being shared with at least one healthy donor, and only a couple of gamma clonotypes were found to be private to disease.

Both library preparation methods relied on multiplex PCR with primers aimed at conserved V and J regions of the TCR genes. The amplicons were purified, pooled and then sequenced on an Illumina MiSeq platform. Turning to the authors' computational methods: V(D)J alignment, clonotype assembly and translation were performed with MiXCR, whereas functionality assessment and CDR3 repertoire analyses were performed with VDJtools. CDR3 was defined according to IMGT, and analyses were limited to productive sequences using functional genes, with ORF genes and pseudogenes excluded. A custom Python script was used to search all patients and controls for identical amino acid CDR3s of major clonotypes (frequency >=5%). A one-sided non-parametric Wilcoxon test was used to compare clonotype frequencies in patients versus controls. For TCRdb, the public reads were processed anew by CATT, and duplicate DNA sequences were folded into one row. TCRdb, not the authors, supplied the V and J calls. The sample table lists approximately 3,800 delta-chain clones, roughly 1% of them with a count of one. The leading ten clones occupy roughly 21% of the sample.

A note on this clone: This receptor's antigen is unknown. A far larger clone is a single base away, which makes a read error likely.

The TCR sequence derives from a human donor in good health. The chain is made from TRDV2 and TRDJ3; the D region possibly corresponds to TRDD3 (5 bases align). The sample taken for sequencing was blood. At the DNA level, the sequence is TGTGCCTGTGACACCGCGGGGGTCAGCTCCCGGGACACCCGACAGATGTTTTTC. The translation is CACDTAGVSSRDTRQMFF.